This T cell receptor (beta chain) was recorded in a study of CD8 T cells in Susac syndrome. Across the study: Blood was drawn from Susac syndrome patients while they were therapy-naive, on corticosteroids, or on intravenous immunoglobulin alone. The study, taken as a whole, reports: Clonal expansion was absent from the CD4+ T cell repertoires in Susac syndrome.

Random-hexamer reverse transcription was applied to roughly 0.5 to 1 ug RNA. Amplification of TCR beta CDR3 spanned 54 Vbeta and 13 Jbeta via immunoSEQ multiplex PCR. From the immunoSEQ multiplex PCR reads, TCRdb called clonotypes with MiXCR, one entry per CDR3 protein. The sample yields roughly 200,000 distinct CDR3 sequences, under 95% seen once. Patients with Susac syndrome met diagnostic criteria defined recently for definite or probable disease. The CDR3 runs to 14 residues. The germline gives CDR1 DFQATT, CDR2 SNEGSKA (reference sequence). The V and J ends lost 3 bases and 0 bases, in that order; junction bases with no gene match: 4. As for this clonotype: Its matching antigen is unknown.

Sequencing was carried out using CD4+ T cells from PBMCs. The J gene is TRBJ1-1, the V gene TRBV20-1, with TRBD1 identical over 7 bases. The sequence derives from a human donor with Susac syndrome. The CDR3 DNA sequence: TGCAGTGCTAGTGCCGGGACAGTGAACACTGAAGCTTTCTTT. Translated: CSASAGTVNTEAFF.